Below are 28 T cell receptor beta chains sequenced from a single sample in a study of long-term antiretroviral therapy in people with HIV. Version v3.0 of the immunoSEQ assay was performed at survey level. Assay: immunoSEQ multiplex PCR; the TCRdb copy retains only in-frame clones and omits some. The sample records some 48,000 clones, 84% being singletons. The input for sequencing was unsorted PBMCs, taken 0.8 years after starting antiretroviral therapy. The receptors were sampled from a woman between 18 and 29 years old with HIV.

The chain is built from TRBV7-2 and TRBJ1-4, with D maybe TRBD1 (5 bases). Per germline, CDR1 SGHTA and CDR2 FQGNSA. The CDR3 length is 17 residues. Trimming shortened V by 0 bases and J by 1 base, and 12 bases separated the two germline ends. The CDR3 sequence: CASSLAYKGLTNEKLFF. Written as DNA, the CDR3 is TGTGCCAGCAGCTTAGCGTATAAGGGACTAACTAATGAAAAACTGTTTTTT. Full variable domain (outside the CDR3, taken from reference TRBV7-2 and TRBJ1-4): GAGVSQSPSNKVTEKGKDVELRCDPISGHTALYWYRQSLGQGLEFLIYFQGNSAPDKSGLPSDRFSAERTGGSVSTLTIQRTQQEDSAVYLCASSLAYKGLTNEKLFFGSGTQLSVL.

This chain connects TRBV19 to TRBJ1-2; the D is unclear. CDR1 is LNHDA and CDR2 is SQIVND in the germline V gene (reference sequence). This CDR3 spans 10 amino acids. V lost 7 bases to trimming and J lost 6 bases, with 6 bases between them. This chain's CDR3 is CASKGDGYTF. The CDR3 DNA reads TGTGCCAGTAAAGGAGATGGCTACACCTTC.

The chain recombines TRBV10-3 with TRBJ2-7; maybe TRBD2 (6 bases). Trimming shortened V by 8 bases and J by 5 bases, and 22 bases separated the two germline ends. The CDR3 has 15 residues. Germline V gene sequence: CDR1 ENHRY, CDR2 SYGVKD. CDR3 sequence: CAISPSSALTHEQYF. The CDR3 region has the DNA TGTGCCATCTCCCCCTCTAGCGCTCTCACCCACGAGCAGTACTTC.

This clone was seen more than once but under ten times. This chain uses TRBV7-2 with TRBJ1-2; possible D gene TRBD1, 5 bases. Germline assignment: CDR1 SGHTA and CDR2 FQGNSA. This CDR3 region has 16 residues. Trimming shortened V by 3 bases and J by 2 bases, and 16 bases separated the two germline ends. The CDR3 DNA is TGTGCCAGCAGCTTTTGGCACGGGACTGCCAACTATGGCTACACCTTC. Translation: CASSFWHGTANYGYTF.

The chain carries TRBV27 and TRBJ1-4, with D unresolved. The CDR3 is made up of 14 amino acids. The V and J ends lost 6 bases and 2 bases respectively, with 10 bases between them. CDR1 and CDR2 (germline): MNHEY, SMNVEV (reference sequence). CDR3 region: CASRPWETNEKLFF. Written as DNA, the CDR3 is TGTGCCAGCAGGCCATGGGAGACTAATGAAAAACTGTTTTTT.

The V gene is TRBV28, the J gene TRBJ2-5; 7 bases are shared with TRBD2. The CDR3 extends over 15 amino acids. V trimming: 3 bases; J trimming: 2 bases; junction bases outside the gene matches: 6. In germline, CDR1 is MDHEN, CDR2 SYDVKM. The CDR3 here is CASSFPVGGQETQYF. As DNA, the CDR3 is TGTGCCAGCAGTTTCCCCGTCGGGGGGCAAGAGACCCAGTACTTC.

This clone was counted only a few times. This chain uses TRBV7-3 with TRBJ2-7, with TRBD1 matching over 9 bases. This CDR3 is 15 amino acids long. V dropped 5 bases and J dropped 2; count of bases not matched to a gene: 7. In germline, CDR1 is SGHTA, CDR2 FQGTGA. This CDR3 is CASSGTGSSPYEQYF. DNA of the CDR3: TGTGCCAGCAGCGGGACAGGGAGTAGTCCCTACGAGCAGTACTTC.

This chain uses TRBV11-3 with TRBJ1-4, with no clear D. Germline V gives CDR1 SGHNT, CDR2 YENEEA. The V gene lost 3 bases and the J gene lost 9 bases, with 14 bases spanning the gap. This CDR3 has 14 residues. The CDR3 DNA reads TGTGCCAGCAGCTTCTTGGGGAGGGAGAAAAAACTGTTTTTT. Its protein product is CASSFLGREKKLFF.

The CDR3 bases are TGCGCCAGCAGCCAAGATCAAGGGACAGGGACAGAAGCTTTCTTT. Translating it yields CASSQDQGTGTEAFF. The V and J genes are TRBV4-3 and TRBJ1-1, with 9 bases lining up with TRBD1. The CDR3 has 15 residues. Germline values: CDR1 LGHNA, CDR2 YSLEER. The V segment lost 0 bases and the J segment 8 bases; nucleotides outside the gene matches: 7.

This clone was seen only a few times. The V gene is TRBV25-1, the J gene TRBJ2-5; 10 bases are a match to TRBD2. V gave up 5 bases and J gave up 3 bases; unmatched junction bases: 6. CDR3 length: 15 residues. The V gene's germline CDR1 is MGHDK and CDR2 SYGVNS. DNA of the CDR3: TGTGCCAGCAGTCTTACCGGACTAGCGGAAGAGACCCAGTACTTC. Amino acids: CASSLTGLAEETQYF.

J is TRBJ1-1 and V is TRBV6-1; D is unresolved. Deletions cut 7 bases from V and 2 bases from J, with 11 bases between. Germline loops: CDR1 MNHNS, CDR2 SASEGT. The CDR3 has 13 amino acids. The CDR3 DNA follows: TGTGCCAGCAAGACGGAGGTAAACACTGAAGCTTTCTTT. Translation gives CASKTEVNTEAFF.

This clone was seen a few times. The rearrangement uses TRBV5-4 and TRBJ1-2, with 8 bases fitting TRBD1. Trimming cost V 4 bases and J 4 bases; bases outside gene matches: 12. The CDR3 length is 16 residues. Germline V gives CDR1 SGHNT, CDR2 YYREEE (reference sequence). CDR3 amino acids: CASSPRTGRGGYGYTF. The CDR3 region has the DNA TGTGCCAGCAGCCCCCGGACAGGGAGGGGTGGCTATGGCTACACCTTC.

The chain recombines TRBV4-1 with TRBJ2-7, with TRBD2 identical over 8 bases. The germline V gene encodes CDR1 MGHRA and CDR2 YSYEKL. Trimming removed 4 bases from V and 1 base from J; junction bases left unmatched: 6. The CDR3 has 15 residues. The CDR3: CASSPNAGGSYEQYF. CDR3 DNA: TGCGCCAGCAGCCCCAATGCGGGAGGATCCTACGAGCAGTACTTC.

The rearrangement links TRBV4-1 to TRBJ1-2; perhaps TRBD1 as D (5 bases). The V and J ends lost 1 base and 2 bases respectively, with 14 bases between them. The germline gives CDR1 MGHRA, CDR2 YSYEKL. The CDR3 runs to 16 residues. CDR3 region: CASSQASGQGNYGYTF. In DNA form, the CDR3 reads TGCGCCAGCAGCCAAGCATCCGGTCAGGGAAACTATGGCTACACCTTC.

The chain has TRBV28 and TRBJ2-7, with D possibly being TRBD2 (7 bases). In germline, CDR1 is MDHEN, CDR2 SYDVKM. This CDR3 spans 16 amino acids. Trimming removed 2 bases at V and 5 bases at J, with 19 bases between. The CDR3 region has the DNA TGTGCCAGCAGTTTAATAAGGGTGCAGGGGAGGGACGAGCAGTACTTC. Translation gives CASSLIRVQGRDEQYF. Supplemented by reference TRBV28 and TRBJ2-7, the full variable domain reads DVKVTQSSRYLVKRTGEKVFLECVQDMDHENMFWYRQDPGLGLRLIYFSYDVKMKEKGDIPEGYSVSREKKERFSLILESASTNQTSMYLCASSLIRVQGRDEQYFGPGTRLTVT.

CDR3 residues: CASSSTGLVNTEAFF. CDR3 DNA sequence: TGCGCCAGCAGCTCCACAGGTCTCGTGAACACTGAAGCTTTCTTT. The chain recombines TRBV5-1 with TRBJ1-1, with D possibly TRBD1 on 5 matching bases. V shed 3 bases and J shed 0 bases, with 12 bases lying between them. Germline CDR1 SGHRS, CDR2 YFSETQ. The CDR3 loop spans 15 amino acids.

This sequence joins TRBV28 and TRBJ2-1; D possibly corresponds to TRBD2 (5 bases). The V end was cut by 1 base, the J end by 8 bases, with 9 bases between. The CDR3 consists of 13 residues. Germline V gene data show CDR1 as MDHEN and CDR2 as SYDVKM. The CDR3 here is CASSLLVAYEQFF. In DNA, the CDR3 is TGTGCCAGCAGTTTATTAGTAGCGTATGAGCAGTTCTTC.

In DNA form, the CDR3 reads TGTGCCAGCAGTTACACTCCCTCCTACGAGCAGTACTTC. Amino acids: CASSYTPSYEQYF. V and J are TRBV6-5 and TRBJ2-7; D is ambiguous. This CDR3 is 13 amino acids long. Germline V gives CDR1 MNHEY, CDR2 SVGAGI. V was trimmed by 2 bases and J by 0 bases, leaving 5 bases between them.

The genes are TRBV28 and TRBJ1-1; no clear D gene. The V gene's germline CDR1 is MDHEN and CDR2 SYDVKM. V was clipped by 8 bases and J by 3 bases, with 13 bases between them. CDR3 length: 13 amino acids. The CDR3 protein is CASVGLVDTEAFF. The DNA for the CDR3 is TGTGCCAGCGTGGGTTTAGTGGACACTGAAGCTTTCTTT.

This clone is a singleton in its sample. The gene calls are TRBV9 and TRBJ2-7; TRBD1 is a possible D gene (6 bases). Germline-derived CDR1 and CDR2 are SGDLS and YYNGEE. Trimming stripped 6 bases from V and 2 bases from J, with 12 bases between. CDR3 length: 13 amino acids. The CDR3 sequence: CASNKEGAYEQYF. CDR3 sequence (DNA): TGTGCCAGCAACAAAGAGGGGGCCTACGAGCAGTACTTC.

V usage is TRBV27 and J usage is TRBJ1-5; 7 positions match TRBD1. Germline V gives CDR1 MNHEY, CDR2 SMNVEV (reference sequence). V was pared by 9 bases and J by 5 bases, with 7 bases of the junction left unmatched. This CDR3 region has 13 residues. Written as DNA, the CDR3 is TGTGCCAGTTCGACAGGGTTGCATCAGCCCCAGCATTTT. Translation: CASSTGLHQPQHF.

The chain couples TRBV7-9 to TRBJ1-1; no definite D call. This CDR3 has 16 amino acids. CDR1 and CDR2 (germline): SEHNR, FQNEAQ (reference sequence). Trimming took off 3 bases at V and 6 bases at J, with 20 bases between the two ends. As DNA, the CDR3 is TGTGCCAGCAGCTTTATGGCTTGGGGTGATTCTGCTGAAGCTTTCTTT. This encodes CASSFMAWGDSAEAFF.

The rearrangement uses TRBV9 and TRBJ1-1; 9 positions match TRBD1. CDR1 and CDR2 (germline): SGDLS, YYNGEE. This CDR3 comprises 15 residues. J was trimmed by 5 bases and V by 0 bases; bases with no gene match: 5. The chain's CDR3 is CASSVEGTGRTEAFF. The CDR3 DNA sequence: TGTGCCAGCAGCGTAGAGGGGACAGGGAGAACTGAAGCTTTCTTT.

The chain recombines TRBV19 with TRBJ2-7, with 9 bases identical to TRBD1. Unmatched junction bases numbered 6, after V lost 3 bases and J lost 3 bases. CDR1 and CDR2 from the germline V gene are LNHDA and SQIVND (reference sequence). CDR3 size: 15 residues. CDR3 in DNA: TGTGCCAGTAGTATTAGGTTGGGACAGGGCTACGAGCAGTACTTC. Amino acid sequence: CASSIRLGQGYEQYF.

V usage is TRBV7-3 and J usage is TRBJ2-2, with D perhaps TRBD1 or TRBD2 (5 bases each). The CDR3 totals 17 residues. V dropped 5 bases and J dropped 4 bases, with 20 bases sitting between them. Germline lookup yields CDR1 SGHTA and CDR2 FQGTGA. The CDR3 spells CASSPLSAGTLTGELFF. The CDR3, as DNA: TGTGCCAGCAGCCCACTTTCGGCCGGGACGCTCACCGGGGAGCTGTTTTTT.

The gene calls are TRBV28 and TRBJ2-5, with unresolved D. Germline V gene lookup returns CDR1 MDHEN and CDR2 SYDVKM. Trimming pared 2 bases from V and 1 base from J, leaving 5 bases between. The CDR3 has 13 amino acids. The CDR3 region is CASSLNGQETQYF. The CDR3, as DNA: TGTGCCAGCAGTTTAAACGGCCAAGAGACCCAGTACTTC.

The gene calls are TRBV5-4 and TRBJ2-7, with 12 bases identical to TRBD2. Germline lookup yields CDR1 SGHNT and CDR2 YYREEE (reference sequence). J gave up 11 bases and V 0 bases, and 9 bases lay outside the gene matches. This CDR3 spans 15 amino acids. The CDR3 nucleotides read TGTGCCAGCAGCTTGGAGTTAGGGACTAGCGGGTTCGAGTACTTC. Translated: CASSLELGTSGFEYF. Combining the CDR3 with reference TRBV5-4 and TRBJ2-7 gives the whole variable domain ETGVTQSPTHLIKTRGQQVTLRCSSQSGHNTVSWYQQALGQGPQFIFQYYREEENGRGNFPPRFSGLQFPNYSSELNVNALELDDSALYLCASSLELGTSGFEYFGPGTRLTVT.

V gene TRBV4-1 combines with J gene TRBJ1-1; 8 bases agree with TRBD1. Germline V gene data show CDR1 as MGHRA and CDR2 as YSYEKL. Trimming at V came to 7 bases and at J to 6 bases, leaving 7 bases not matched to a gene. The CDR3 extends over 13 amino acids. The chain's CDR3 is CASNRQQGAEAFF. CDR3 sequence (DNA): TGCGCCAGCAACCGTCAACAGGGGGCTGAAGCTTTCTTT.